This T cell receptor (beta chain) was found in a study of T cell repertoires in cytomegalovirus infection. Study-level information: Both CMV infection and a matching HLA type were indicated by public TCR beta signatures.

In regard to this clonotype: Its antigen is as yet unknown. A clone one base away is much larger, so this may be a read error.

CDR3 size: 14 residues. CDR1 is SGHVS and CDR2 is FNYEAQ in the germline V gene. Using its own MiXCR run on the reads, TCRdb lists one record per CDR3 protein. Of about 920,000 distinct CDR3 sequences listed, roughly 30% are singletons. The chain uses TRBV7-6 and TRBJ2-1; TRBD2 agrees at 9 bases. The material was cultured CD8+ T cells from PBMCs, obtained from culture after CMV antigen stimulation. The TCR sequence derives from a human donor in good health (CMV status not recorded). Some clones in this sample may be carry-over from other donors' samples. The CDR3, as DNA: TGTGTCAGCAGCGGGAGGACGGGCGGCGATGAGCAGTTCTTC. As protein: CVSSGRTGGDEQFF.